Following are 23 T cell receptor beta chains from one sample sequenced in a study of early T cells in non-severe SARS-CoV-2 infection. One entry per CDR3 protein results from TCRdb running MiXCR on the 5' RACE reads. This sample carries 36,000 or so distinct CDR3 sequences, 4.1% of them seen once, and the ten largest clones take approximately 5.8%. Sequencing was performed on whole blood. These receptors all come from an adult who was a healthcare worker with PCR-confirmed SARS-CoV-2 infection or an uninfected control (not recorded which).

There are many counts of this clonotype. The chain is built from TRBV12-3 or TRBV12-4 and TRBJ1-1; the match to TRBD1 covers 9 bases. The J segment lost 10 bases and the V segment lost 3 bases, leaving 3 bases of the junction unmatched. The length of the CDR3 is 12 residues. CDR3 region: CASSFPGQGAFF. CDR3 DNA sequence: TGTGCCAGCAGTTTTCCGGGACAGGGAGCTTTCTTT.

This clonotype was counted at least ten times. CDR3 amino acids: CATSDPIAIQETQYF. The DNA for the CDR3 is TGTGCCACCAGTGACCCCATCGCCATCCAAGAGACCCAGTACTTC. The chain uses TRBV24-1 and TRBJ2-5; no definite D call. Trimming took 4 bases from V and 1 from J, leaving 12 bases between them. The CDR3 extends over 15 amino acids. The V gene's germline CDR1 is KGHDR and CDR2 SFDVKD.

This clonotype was seen only a few times. The gene calls are TRBV5-6 and TRBJ2-7; D uncertain. Per the germline V gene, CDR1 is SGHDT and CDR2 is YYEEEE. There are 15 residues in the CDR3. Trimming removed 3 bases from V and 0 bases from J, with 13 bases in between. CDR3 protein: CASSSLDLSSYEQYF. For the CDR3, the DNA is TGTGCCAGCAGCTCACTGGATTTGAGCTCCTACGAGCAGTACTTC.

By frequency in the sample, this clonotype is medium-sized. This sequence joins TRBV29-1 and TRBJ1-1, with D perhaps matching TRBD1 (5 bases). The CDR3 has 13 amino acids. Per the germline V gene, CDR1 is SQVTM and CDR2 is ANQGSEA. The V end lost 6 bases, the J end lost 1 base, and 12 bases lay between the germline ends. The CDR3 reads CSVRTQANTEAFF. CDR3 in DNA: TGCAGCGTCCGAACACAGGCGAACACTGAAGCTTTCTTT.

This clonotype has at least ten counts. J is TRBJ1-1 and V is TRBV29-1; no reliable D call. Germline loops: CDR1 SQVTM, CDR2 ANQGSEA. Between the trimmed V and J ends, which lost 6 bases and 0 bases, there was a span of 8 bases. This CDR3 has 12 amino acids. In DNA, the CDR3 is TGCAGCGTCCAGGACGTGAACACTGAAGCTTTCTTT. This codes for CSVQDVNTEAFF.

This clonotype was observed at least ten times. This chain joins TRBV7-8 and TRBJ2-3, with 11 bases aligning to TRBD2. The CDR3 contains 15 residues. Germline CDR1 is SGHVS and CDR2 is FQNEAQ. The V and J ends lost 9 bases and 0 bases, in that order; junction bases with no gene match: 5. The CDR3 protein is CASRSGRVSTDTQYF. CDR3 bases: TGTGCCAGTCGTAGCGGGAGGGTCAGCACAGATACGCAGTATTTT.

This clonotype was counted many times. V is TRBV20-1 and J is TRBJ1-2; D unresolved. The V end lost 0 bases, the J end lost 7 bases, and 9 bases lay between the germline ends. This CDR3 comprises 12 residues. Germline lookup yields CDR1 DFQATT and CDR2 SNEGSKA (reference sequence). The CDR3 loop reads CSARDPAAGYTF. In nucleotides, the CDR3 is TGCAGTGCTAGAGATCCGGCTGCTGGCTACACCTTC.

This clonotype was recorded at least ten times. This chain uses TRBV4-1 with TRBJ1-5, with TRBD1 matching 7 bases. J was trimmed by 9 bases and V by 1 base; bases with no gene match: 12. The CDR3 contains 16 residues. The V gene's germline CDR1 is MGHRA and CDR2 YSYEKL. DNA for the CDR3: TGCGCCAGCAGCCAAGGGTTAGGGGGCGAGCGGAGGCCCCAGCATTTT. It translates to CASSQGLGGERRPQHF.

V and J are TRBV28 and TRBJ2-5; the D gene is possibly TRBD2 (6 bases). Trimming took 5 bases from V and 5 from J, leaving 15 bases between them. The CDR3 consists of 14 residues. CDR1 is MDHEN and CDR2 is SYDVKM in the germline V gene. CDR3 sequence reads: CASSPWDLPETQYF. CDR3 DNA: TGTGCCAGCAGTCCGTGGGACTTGCCCGAGACCCAGTACTTC.

This clonotype was seen at least ten times. The rearrangement joins TRBV19 to TRBJ2-6; 7 nucleotides line up with TRBD1. Germline V lookup: CDR1 LNHDA, CDR2 SQIVND (reference sequence). Trimming cost V 5 bases and J 4 bases; bases outside gene matches: 2. This CDR3 region has 14 residues. The CDR3 nucleotides are TGTGCCAGTAGTTTGGGACAGGGGGCCAACGTCCTGACTTTC. Translated: CASSLGQGANVLTF. Full variable domain (rest looked up from reference TRBV19 and TRBJ2-6): DGGITQSPKYLFRKEGQNVTLSCEQNLNHDAMYWYRQDPGQGLRLIYYSQIVNDFQKGDIAEGYSVSREKKESFPLTVTSAQKNPTAFYLCASSLGQGANVLTFGAGSRLTVL.

The chain has TRBV7-2 and TRBJ1-2, with D perhaps TRBD1 (5 bases). V was trimmed by 1 base and J by 2 bases, leaving 8 bases between them. The CDR3 contains 14 residues. Germline V gene data show CDR1 as SGHTA and CDR2 as FQGNSA. The CDR3, as DNA: TGTGCCAGCAGCTTAGTTCAGGGCAACTATGGCTACACCTTC. Translated: CASSLVQGNYGYTF.

This clonotype showed up many times. The rearrangement links TRBV7-9 to TRBJ2-5, with D perhaps TRBD1 (6 bases). The CDR3 covers 16 residues. Germline V gene sequence: CDR1 SEHNR, CDR2 FQNEAQ (reference sequence). Trimming stripped 7 bases from V and 0 bases from J, with 18 bases between. The CDR3 is CASTPLGTRDQETQYF. The CDR3 DNA is TGTGCCAGCACCCCCCTGGGGACAAGGGACCAAGAGACCCAGTACTTC.

This clonotype has ten or more counts. The chain links TRBV29-1 to TRBJ2-1; D ambiguous. V shed 5 bases and J shed 8 bases, with 10 bases lying between them. Germline loops: CDR1 SQVTM, CDR2 ANQGSEA. The CDR3 loop spans 11 amino acids. The CDR3 is CSVRSADEQFF. CDR3 DNA: TGCAGCGTTCGTAGTGCGGATGAGCAGTTCTTC.

The sample holds many counts of this clonotype. This chain links TRBV29-1 with TRBJ2-3; 11 nucleotides line up with TRBD2. Trimming removed 3 bases from V and 3 bases from J; junction bases left unmatched: 5. Germline V gene lookup returns CDR1 SQVTM and CDR2 ANQGSEA. There are 15 residues in the CDR3. CDR3 region: CSVELAGGRTDTQYF. The CDR3 region has the DNA TGCAGCGTTGAGCTAGCGGGAGGCAGGACAGATACGCAGTATTTT.

This clonotype appeared a few times. This chain joins TRBV9 and TRBJ1-2; D call uncertain. V was clipped by 0 bases and J by 4 bases, with 13 bases between them. The CDR3 totals 15 residues. In germline, CDR1 is SGDLS, CDR2 YYNGEE. CDR3 sequence reads: CASSVEGGVPYGYTF. In DNA, the CDR3 is TGTGCCAGCAGCGTAGAGGGCGGCGTGCCCTATGGCTACACCTTC. Drawing the rest from reference TRBV9 and TRBJ1-2, the complete variable domain is DSGVTQTPKHLITATGQRVTLRCSPRSGDLSVYWYQQSLDQGLQFLIQYYNGEERAKGNILERFSAQQFPDLHSELNLSSLELGDSALYFCASSVEGGVPYGYTFGSGTRLTVV.

In this sample, this clonotype turned up many times. The J gene is TRBJ2-5, the V gene TRBV7-7, with 14 bases lining up with TRBD2. With 5 bases clipped from V and 5 bases from J, the junction kept 4 bases outside the gene matches. CDR1 and CDR2 (germline): SSHAT, FNYEAQ (reference sequence). The CDR3 is made up of 15 amino acids. CDR3 region: CASSAGLAGVETQYF. CDR3 sequence (DNA): TGTGCCAGCAGCGCGGGACTAGCGGGGGTCGAGACCCAGTACTTC.

This clonotype was found many times. This chain links TRBV5-6 with TRBJ2-2; D is unclear. Germline CDR1 and CDR2: SGHDT and YYEEEE. There are 16 residues in the CDR3. Trimming left V 0 bases short and J 0 bases short, with 9 bases between. The CDR3 bases are TGTGCCAGCAGCTTGGTAGGCAGCGCGAACACCGGGGAGCTGTTTTTT. Translating gives CASSLVGSANTGELFF. The variable domain in full, completed from reference TRBV5-6 and TRBJ2-2, reads DAGVTQSPTHLIKTRGQQVTLRCSPKSGHDTVSWYQQALGQGPQFIFQYYEEEERQRGNFPDRFSGHQFPNYSSELNVNALLLGDSALYLCASSLVGSANTGELFFGEGSRLTVL.

This clonotype was recorded many times. This chain uses TRBV5-1 with TRBJ2-1; D is perhaps TRBD1 or TRBD2 (5 bases each). V lost 4 bases and J 1 base, leaving 12 bases between the germline ends. Germline values: CDR1 SGHRS, CDR2 YFSETQ. This CDR3 has 15 residues. This chain's CDR3 is CASSPGGRSYNEQFF. The CDR3 nucleotides are TGCGCCAGCAGCCCTGGGGGTCGGTCCTACAATGAGCAGTTCTTC.

The table lists this clonotype with many counts. The rearrangement uses TRBV15 and TRBJ2-2; 7 positions match TRBD1. V gave up 7 bases and J gave up 2 bases; unmatched junction bases: 7. Germline V gene data show CDR1 as LNHNV and CDR2 as YYDKDF (reference sequence). This CDR3 is 15 amino acids long. DNA of the CDR3: TGTGCCACCACCCCGGGACAGCGAAACACCGGGGAGCTGTTTTTT. Translation: CATTPGQRNTGELFF.

This clonotype was seen many times. The CDR3 region is CASSNRDGNEKLFF. CDR3 nucleotide sequence: TGTGCCAGCAGCAACCGGGACGGGAATGAAAAACTGTTTTTT. The chain employs TRBV7-6 and TRBJ1-4, with D possibly TRBD1 on 5 matching bases. Germline CDR1 reads SGHVS; CDR2 reads FNYEAQ. The V gene lost 5 bases and the J gene lost 5 bases, with 12 bases spanning the gap. CDR3 length equals 14 residues.

This clonotype occurred many times. The chain has TRBV20-1 and TRBJ2-1; TRBD2 matches at 10 bases. The CDR3 contains 14 residues. Germline V gives CDR1 DFQATT, CDR2 SNEGSKA (reference sequence). The V and J ends lost 0 bases and 6 bases, in that order; junction bases with no gene match: 2. The CDR3: CSARELAGLNEQFF. In DNA, the CDR3 is TGCAGTGCTAGAGAACTAGCGGGGCTCAATGAGCAGTTCTTC.

This clonotype was seen many times. The junction departs from germline at one end; a sequencing error may be responsible. The chain couples TRBV3-1 to TRBJ2-5, with D perhaps given as TRBD1 or TRBD2 (5 bases each). CDR1 and CDR2 from the germline V gene are LGHDT and YNNKEL (reference sequence). The CDR3 length is 13 residues. The CDR3 loop is CASSQGGSGTPLF. For the CDR3, the DNA is TGTGCCAGCAGCCAAGGGGGTTCCGGGACGCCCCTCTTC.

This clonotype appeared many times. The genes are TRBV4-3 and TRBJ1-1; weak D call: TRBD1 (5 bases). This CDR3 region has 15 residues. V gave up 0 bases and J gave up 3 bases, with 11 bases separating them. Germline CDR1 and CDR2: LGHNA and YSLEER. CDR3 protein: CASSQESGRDTEAFF. CDR3 DNA: TGCGCCAGCAGCCAAGAGTCAGGGAGGGACACTGAAGCTTTCTTT.